Below, one T cell receptor (beta chain) is given with its context. The sample originates from a study of OX40 agonist ivuxolimab in advanced cancers. Study summary: Therapy given before enrollment (anti-PD-1, anti-PD-L1 or anti-CTLA-4) was allowed, and around 40% had some.

V shed 0 bases, J shed 3 bases, and the junction held 4 bases outside the gene matches. Germline-derived CDR1 and CDR2 are SGHAT and FQNNGV. This CDR3 comprises 15 residues. This table comes from immunoSEQ multiplex PCR, and its TCRdb copy is limited to in-frame clones, with some not included. The sample includes roughly 100,000 clones, around 90% of them seen just once. The receptor was isolated from an adult with an advanced solid tumor such as melanoma, head and neck, liver or kidney cancer. This chain connects TRBV11-2 to TRBJ2-5, with TRBD2 identical over 7 bases. This specimen consisted of CD4+ or CD8+ T cells sorted from blood, obtained in a trial of the OX40 agonist ivuxolimab. The CDR3 bases are TGTGCCAGCAGCTTAGATTTTCGGGGGGAAGAGACCCAGTACTTC. Translation: CASSLDFRGEETQYF. Supplemented by reference TRBV11-2 and TRBJ2-5, the full variable domain reads EAGVAQSPRYKIIEKRQSVAFWCNPISGHATLYWYQQILGQGPKLLIQFQNNGVVDDSQLPKDRFSAERLKGVDSTLKIQPAKLEDSAVYLCASSLDFRGEETQYFGPGTRLLVL.